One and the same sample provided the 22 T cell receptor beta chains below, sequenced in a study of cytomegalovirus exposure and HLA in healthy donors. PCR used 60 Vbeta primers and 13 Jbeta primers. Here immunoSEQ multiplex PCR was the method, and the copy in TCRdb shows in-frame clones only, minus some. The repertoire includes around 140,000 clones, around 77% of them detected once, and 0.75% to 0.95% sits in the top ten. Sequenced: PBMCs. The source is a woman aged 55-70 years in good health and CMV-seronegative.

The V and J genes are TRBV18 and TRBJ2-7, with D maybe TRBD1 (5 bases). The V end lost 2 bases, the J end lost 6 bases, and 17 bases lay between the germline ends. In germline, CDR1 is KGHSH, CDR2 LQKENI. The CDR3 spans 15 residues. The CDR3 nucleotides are TGTGCCAGCTCACCAGGCAGGGTTACCCTAACCGAGCAGTACTTC. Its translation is CASSPGRVTLTEQYF.

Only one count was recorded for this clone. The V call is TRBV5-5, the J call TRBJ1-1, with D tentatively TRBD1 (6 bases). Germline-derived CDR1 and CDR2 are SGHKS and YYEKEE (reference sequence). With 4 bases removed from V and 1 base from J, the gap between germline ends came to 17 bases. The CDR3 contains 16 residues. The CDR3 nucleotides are TGTGCCAGCAGCCCACCTACGGGGGGGGCGAACACTGAAGCTTTCTTT. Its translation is CASSPPTGGANTEAFF.

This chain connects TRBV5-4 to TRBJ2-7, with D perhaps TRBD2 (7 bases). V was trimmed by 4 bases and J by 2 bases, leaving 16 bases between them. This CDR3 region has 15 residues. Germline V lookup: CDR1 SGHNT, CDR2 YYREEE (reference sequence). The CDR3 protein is CASSKPRGATYEQYF. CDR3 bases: TGTGCCAGCAGCAAACCCCGGGGGGCAACCTACGAGCAGTACTTC.

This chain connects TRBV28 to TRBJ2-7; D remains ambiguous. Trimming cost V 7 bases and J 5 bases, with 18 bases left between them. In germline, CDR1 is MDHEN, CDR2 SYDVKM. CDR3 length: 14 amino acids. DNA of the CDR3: TGTGCCAGCAAAAAGTATCGAGGAATAGACGAGCAGTACTTC. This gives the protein CASKKYRGIDEQYF.

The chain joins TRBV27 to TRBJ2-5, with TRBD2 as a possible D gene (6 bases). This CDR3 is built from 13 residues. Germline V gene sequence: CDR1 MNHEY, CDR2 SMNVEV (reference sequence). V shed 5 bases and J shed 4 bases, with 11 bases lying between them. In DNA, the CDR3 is TGTGCCAGCAGTCCCCGGAGGGGAGAGACCCAGTACTTC. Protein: CASSPRRGETQYF.

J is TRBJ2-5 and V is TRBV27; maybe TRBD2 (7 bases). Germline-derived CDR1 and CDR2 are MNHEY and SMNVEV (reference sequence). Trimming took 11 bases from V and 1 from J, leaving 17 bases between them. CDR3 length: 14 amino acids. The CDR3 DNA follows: TGTGCCGCCAGGGGAGCGGGGCTCCAAGAGACCCAGTACTTC. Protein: CAARGAGLQETQYF.

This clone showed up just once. The CDR3 spells CASSPRTGRMSDTQYF. CDR3 nucleotide sequence: TGTGCCAGCAGTCCTCGGACAGGGAGGATGTCTGATACGCAGTATTTT. The chain employs TRBV28 and TRBJ2-3; 8 bases match TRBD1. Germline assignment: CDR1 MDHEN and CDR2 SYDVKM. This CDR3 comprises 16 residues. J was trimmed by 6 bases and V by 5 bases; bases with no gene match: 13.

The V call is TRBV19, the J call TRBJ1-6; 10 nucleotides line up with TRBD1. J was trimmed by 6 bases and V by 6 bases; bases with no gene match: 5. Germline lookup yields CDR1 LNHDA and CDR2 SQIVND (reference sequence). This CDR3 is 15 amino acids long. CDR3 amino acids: CASSPDRGFNSPLHF. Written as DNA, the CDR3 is TGTGCCAGTAGCCCGGACAGGGGGTTTAATTCACCCCTCCACTTT.

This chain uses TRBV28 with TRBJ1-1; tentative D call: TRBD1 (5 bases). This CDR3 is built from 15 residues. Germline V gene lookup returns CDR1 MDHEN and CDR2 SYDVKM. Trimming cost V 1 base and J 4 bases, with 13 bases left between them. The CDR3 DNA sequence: TGTGCCAGCAGTTTATCGTCGGGGGGGAGCACTGAAGCTTTCTTT. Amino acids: CASSLSSGGSTEAFF.

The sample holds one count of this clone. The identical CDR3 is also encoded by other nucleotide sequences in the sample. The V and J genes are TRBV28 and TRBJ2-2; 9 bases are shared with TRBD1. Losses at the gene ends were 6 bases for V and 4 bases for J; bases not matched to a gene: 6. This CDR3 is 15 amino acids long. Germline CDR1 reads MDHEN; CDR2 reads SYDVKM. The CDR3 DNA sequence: TGTGCCAGCAGCCTAGGGGACAGGGCCACCGGGGAGCTGTTTTTT. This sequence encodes CASSLGDRATGELFF.

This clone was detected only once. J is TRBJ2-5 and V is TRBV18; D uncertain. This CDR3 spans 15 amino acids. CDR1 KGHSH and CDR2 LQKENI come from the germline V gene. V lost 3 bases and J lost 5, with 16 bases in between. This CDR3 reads CASSPAVTSIETQYF. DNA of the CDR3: TGTGCCAGCTCACCGGCCGTAACAAGTATTGAGACCCAGTACTTC.

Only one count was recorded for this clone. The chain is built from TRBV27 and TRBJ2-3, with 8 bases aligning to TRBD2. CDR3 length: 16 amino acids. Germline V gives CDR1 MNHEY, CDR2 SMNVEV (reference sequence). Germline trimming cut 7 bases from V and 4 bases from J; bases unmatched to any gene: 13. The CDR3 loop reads CASTAGTGRAPDTQYF. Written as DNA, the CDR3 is TGTGCCAGCACCGCCGGAACCGGGAGGGCCCCAGATACGCAGTATTTT.

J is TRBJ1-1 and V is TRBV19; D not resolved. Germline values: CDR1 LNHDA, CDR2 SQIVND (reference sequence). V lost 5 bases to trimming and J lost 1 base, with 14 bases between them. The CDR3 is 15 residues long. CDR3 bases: TGTGCCAGTAGTCAGGTGGCTGGTCGGAACACTGAAGCTTTCTTT. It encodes CASSQVAGRNTEAFF.

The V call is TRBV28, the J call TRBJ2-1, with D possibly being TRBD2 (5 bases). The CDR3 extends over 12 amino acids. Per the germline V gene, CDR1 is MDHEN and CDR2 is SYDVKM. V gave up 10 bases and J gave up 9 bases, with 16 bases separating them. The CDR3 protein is CATRPGRGEQFF. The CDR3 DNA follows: TGTGCCACCCGCCCTGGCCGGGGTGAGCAGTTCTTC.

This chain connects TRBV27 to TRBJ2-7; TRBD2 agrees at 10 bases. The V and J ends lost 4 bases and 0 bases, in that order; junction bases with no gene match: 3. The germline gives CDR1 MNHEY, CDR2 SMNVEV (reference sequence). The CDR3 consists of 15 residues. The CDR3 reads CASSSTSGASYEQYF. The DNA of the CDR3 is TGTGCCAGCAGTTCTACTAGCGGGGCCTCCTACGAGCAGTACTTC.

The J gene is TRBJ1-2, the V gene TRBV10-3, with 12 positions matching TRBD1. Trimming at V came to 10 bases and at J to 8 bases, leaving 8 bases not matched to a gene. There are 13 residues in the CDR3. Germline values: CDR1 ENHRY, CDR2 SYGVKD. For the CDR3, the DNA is TGTGCCACCCGGGGACAGGGGGCGCGCGGCTACACCTTC. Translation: CATRGQGARGYTF.

The CDR3 is CASSPDREPNQPQHF. The CDR3 DNA reads as TGTGCCAGCAGTCCCGACAGGGAACCAAATCAGCCCCAGCATTTT. This sequence joins TRBV6-5 and TRBJ1-5; TRBD1 matches at 7 bases. This CDR3 has 15 amino acids. After removal of 5 bases from V and 4 bases from J, the junction contained 8 bases not matched to a gene. Germline V CDR1 and CDR2: MNHEY, SVGAGI.

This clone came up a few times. CDR3 coding DNA: TGCAGCGTGGCAGGGGGCCGGGGTGAAAAACTGTTTTTT. Protein sequence: CSVAGGRGEKLFF. V gene TRBV29-1 combines with J gene TRBJ1-4; 8 bases match TRBD1. Germline V lookup: CDR1 SQVTM, CDR2 ANQGSEA. V lost 6 bases and J lost 7; bases outside the gene matches: 7. This CDR3 spans 13 amino acids.

In DNA form, the CDR3 reads TGTGCCAGCAAAACACAGGTCCGAGGCTACAATGAGCAGTTCTTC. Residues: CASKTQVRGYNEQFF. The chain is built from TRBV28 and TRBJ2-1, with TRBD1 as a possible D gene (5 bases). There are 15 residues in the CDR3. Trimming pared 7 bases from V and 3 bases from J, leaving 16 bases between. Germline V gene lookup returns CDR1 MDHEN and CDR2 SYDVKM.

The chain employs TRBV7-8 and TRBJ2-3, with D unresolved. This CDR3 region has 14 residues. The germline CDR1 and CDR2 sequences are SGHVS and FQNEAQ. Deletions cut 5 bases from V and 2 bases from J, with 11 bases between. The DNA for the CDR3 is TGTGCCAGCAGCCCCCCCTTTCCCACAGATACGCAGTATTTT. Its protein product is CASSPPFPTDTQYF.

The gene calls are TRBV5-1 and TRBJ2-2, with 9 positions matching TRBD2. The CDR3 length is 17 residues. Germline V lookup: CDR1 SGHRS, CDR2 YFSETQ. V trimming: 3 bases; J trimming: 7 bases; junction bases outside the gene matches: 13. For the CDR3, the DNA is TGCGCCAGCAGCTCAGATCCTCAGCGGGGGGTCGTCGGGGAGCTGTTTTTT. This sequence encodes CASSSDPQRGVVGELFF.

The CDR3 nucleotides read TGCGCCAGCAGCCTCGGGGGGGCGTCGGGGGAGACCCAGTACTTC. Amino acids: CASSLGGASGETQYF. The rearrangement links TRBV5-1 to TRBJ2-5; 8 positions agree with TRBD2. J was trimmed by 5 bases and V by 4 bases; bases with no gene match: 10. The CDR3 consists of 15 residues. In germline, CDR1 is SGHRS, CDR2 YFSETQ.